This T cell receptor (beta chain) was recovered during a study of cytomegalovirus exposure and HLA in healthy donors. Across the study: Roughly 85 million unique TCRs from HLA-typed donors made up an early data release. Study-level findings and limits: Later analysis revealed greater clonal expansion in HLA-associated TCR beta chains than in equally common others. Association of a missense DCLRE1C variant with TCR beta V- and J-gene trimming was reported in a later analysis.

In the PCR, 60 Vbeta and 13 Jbeta primers were used. Some clones are missing from TCRdb's copy, which holds only in-frame ones; the method was immunoSEQ multiplex PCR. The repertoire has about 150,000 clones, 75% to 85% of them found once; the top ten carry about 6.8%. The sample holds one count of this clone. Its antigen remains unknown. One end of the junction does not line up with germline, which may come from a read error. Other nucleotide sequences from this sample produce the same CDR3. CDR3 length equals 15 residues. The germline V gene has CDR1 SGHAT and CDR2 FQDESV (reference sequence). The sequencing sample was made of PBMCs. This rearrangement joins TRBV11-1 to TRBJ2-7; 10 bases are a match to TRBD1. This clonotype was obtained from a man aged 50 to 60 in good health and CMV-seropositive. The CDR3 sequence is CASSFRDRGSYEQYF. The CDR3 DNA reads TGCGCCAGCAGCTTCCGGGACAGGGGTTCCTACGAGCAGTACTTC.